This T cell receptor (beta chain) was obtained from a study of technical replicates of blood from a few donors. The CDR3 has 15 residues. Between the trimmed V and J ends, which lost 2 bases and 0 bases, there was a span of 10 bases. The germline V gene has CDR1 MNHEY and CDR2 SVGAGI. This table comes from immunoSEQ multiplex PCR, and its TCRdb copy is limited to in-frame clones, with some not included. This table has more than 65,000 clones, just over 95% appearing once. The clonotype originates from a human donor in good health. The chain uses TRBV6-5 and TRBJ1-1; D is uncertain. Sequencing input: T cells isolated from PBMCs. In nucleotides, the CDR3 is TGTGCCAGCAGTTACGTTGGCAGGTTGAACACTGAAGCTTTCTTT. Translating gives CASSYVGRLNTEAFF.